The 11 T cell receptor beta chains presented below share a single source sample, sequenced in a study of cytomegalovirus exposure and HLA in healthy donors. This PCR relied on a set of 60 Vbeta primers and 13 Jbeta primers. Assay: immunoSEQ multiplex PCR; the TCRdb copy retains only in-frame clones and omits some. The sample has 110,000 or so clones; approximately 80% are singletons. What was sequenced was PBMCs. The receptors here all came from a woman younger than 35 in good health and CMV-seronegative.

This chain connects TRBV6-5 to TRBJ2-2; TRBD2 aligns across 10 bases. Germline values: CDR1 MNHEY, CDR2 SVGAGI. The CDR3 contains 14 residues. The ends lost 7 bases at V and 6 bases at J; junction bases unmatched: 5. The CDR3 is CASIGLAVAGELFF. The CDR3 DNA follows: TGTGCCAGCATTGGACTAGCGGTCGCCGGGGAGCTGTTTTTT.

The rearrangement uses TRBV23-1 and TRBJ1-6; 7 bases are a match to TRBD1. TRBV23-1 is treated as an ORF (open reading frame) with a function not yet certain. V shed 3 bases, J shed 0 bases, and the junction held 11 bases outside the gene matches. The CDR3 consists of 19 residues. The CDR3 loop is CASSHPGQPLSSYNSPLHF. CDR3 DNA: TGCGCCAGCAGTCACCCGGGACAGCCTTTAAGCTCCTATAATTCACCCCTCCACTTT.

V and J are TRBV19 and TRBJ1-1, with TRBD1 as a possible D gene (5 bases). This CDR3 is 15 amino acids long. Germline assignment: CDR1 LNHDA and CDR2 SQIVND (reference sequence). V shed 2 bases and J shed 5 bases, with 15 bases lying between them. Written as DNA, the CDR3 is TGTGCCAGTAGTATACTTAAGGGGAGGAAGACTGAAGCTTTCTTT. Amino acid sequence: CASSILKGRKTEAFF. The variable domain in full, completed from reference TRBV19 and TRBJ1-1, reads DGGITQSPKYLFRKEGQNVTLSCEQNLNHDAMYWYRQDPGQGLRLIYYSQIVNDFQKGDIAEGYSVSREKKESFPLTVTSAQKNPTAFYLCASSILKGRKTEAFFGQGTRLTVV.

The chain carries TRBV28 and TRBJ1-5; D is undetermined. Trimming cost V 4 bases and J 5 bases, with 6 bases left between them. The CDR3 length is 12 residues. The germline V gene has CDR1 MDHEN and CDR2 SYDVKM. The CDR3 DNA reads TGTGCCAGCAGTTACCTAGATCAGCCCCAGCATTTT. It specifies CASSYLDQPQHF.

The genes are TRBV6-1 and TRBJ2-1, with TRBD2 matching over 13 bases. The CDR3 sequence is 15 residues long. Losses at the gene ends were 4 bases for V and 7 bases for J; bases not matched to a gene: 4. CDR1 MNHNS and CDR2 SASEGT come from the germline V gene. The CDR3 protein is CASSGPGLAGNEQFF. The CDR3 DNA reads TGTGCCAGCAGTGGACCGGGACTAGCGGGAAATGAGCAGTTCTTC.

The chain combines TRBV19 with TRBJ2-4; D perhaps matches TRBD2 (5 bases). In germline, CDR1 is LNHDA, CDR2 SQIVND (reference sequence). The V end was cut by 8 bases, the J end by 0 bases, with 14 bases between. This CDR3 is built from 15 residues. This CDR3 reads CASGGSGVAKNIQYF. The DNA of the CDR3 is TGTGCCAGTGGTGGGAGTGGTGTAGCCAAAAACATTCAGTACTTC.

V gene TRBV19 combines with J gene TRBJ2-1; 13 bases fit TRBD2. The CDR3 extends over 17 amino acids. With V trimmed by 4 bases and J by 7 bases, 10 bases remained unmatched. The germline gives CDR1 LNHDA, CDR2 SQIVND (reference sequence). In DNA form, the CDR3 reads TGTGCCAGTAGTAGGGAGAGACTAGCGGGGGGTCGGAATGAGCAGTTCTTC. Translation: CASSRERLAGGRNEQFF.

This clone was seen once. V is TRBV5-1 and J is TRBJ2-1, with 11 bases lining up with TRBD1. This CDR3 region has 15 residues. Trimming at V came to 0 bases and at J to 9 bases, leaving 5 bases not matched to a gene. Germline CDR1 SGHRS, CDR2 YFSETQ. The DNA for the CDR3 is TGCGCCAGCAGCTTGGGGGGACAGGGGGAGGGTGAGCAGTTCTTC. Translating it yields CASSLGGQGEGEQFF.

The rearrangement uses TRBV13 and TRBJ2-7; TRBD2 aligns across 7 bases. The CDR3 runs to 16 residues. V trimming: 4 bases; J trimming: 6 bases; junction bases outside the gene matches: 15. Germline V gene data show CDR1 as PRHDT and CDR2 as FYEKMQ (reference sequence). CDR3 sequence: CASSSIVGLVPSEQYF. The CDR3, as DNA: TGTGCCAGCAGCTCAATAGTCGGACTAGTCCCCTCCGAGCAGTACTTC.

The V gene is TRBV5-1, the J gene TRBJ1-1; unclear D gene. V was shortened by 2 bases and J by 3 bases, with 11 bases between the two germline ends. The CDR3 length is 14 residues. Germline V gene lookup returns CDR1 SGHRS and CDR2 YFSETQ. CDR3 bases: TGCGCCAGCAGCTTTGGACCGGGAGACACTGAAGCTTTCTTT. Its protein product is CASSFGPGDTEAFF. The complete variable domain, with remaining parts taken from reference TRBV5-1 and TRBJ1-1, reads KAGVTQTPRYLIKTRGQQVTLSCSPISGHRSVSWYQQTPGQGLQFLFEYFSETQRNKGNFPGRFSGRQFSNSRSEMNVSTLELGDSALYLCASSFGPGDTEAFFGQGTRLTVV.

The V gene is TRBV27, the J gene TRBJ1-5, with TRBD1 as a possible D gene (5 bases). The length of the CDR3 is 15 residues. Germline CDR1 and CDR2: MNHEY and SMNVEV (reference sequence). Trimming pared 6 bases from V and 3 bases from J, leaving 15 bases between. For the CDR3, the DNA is TGTGCCAGCAGGCAACTGCCGGGACTCAATCAGCCCCAGCATTTT. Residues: CASRQLPGLNQPQHF.